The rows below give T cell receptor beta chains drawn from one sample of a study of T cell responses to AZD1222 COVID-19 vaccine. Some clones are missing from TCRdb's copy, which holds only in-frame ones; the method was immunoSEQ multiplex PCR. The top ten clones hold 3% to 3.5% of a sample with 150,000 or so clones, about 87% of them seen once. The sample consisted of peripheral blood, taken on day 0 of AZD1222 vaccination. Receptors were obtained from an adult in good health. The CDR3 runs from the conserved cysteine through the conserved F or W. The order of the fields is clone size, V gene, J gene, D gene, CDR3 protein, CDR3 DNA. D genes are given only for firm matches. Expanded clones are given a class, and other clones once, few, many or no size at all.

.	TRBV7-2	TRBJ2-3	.	CASSPLGRGRDTQYF	TGTGCCAGCAGCCCCTTGGGCAGGGGGAGGGATACGCAGTATTTT
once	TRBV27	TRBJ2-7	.	CASSLSGDGRSYEQYF	TGTGCCAGCAGTTTATCAGGGGACGGTCGCTCCTACGAGCAGTACTTC
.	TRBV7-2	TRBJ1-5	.	CASSSRSGSNQPQHF	TGTGCCAGCAGCTCGCGTTCAGGTAGCAATCAGCCCCAGCATTTT
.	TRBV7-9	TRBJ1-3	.	CASSLFLRDGNTIYF	TGTGCCAGCAGCCTTTTCCTGCGAGATGGGAACACCATATATTTT
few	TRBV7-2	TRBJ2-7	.	CASSAGGGGEQYF	TGTGCCAGCAGCGCAGGGGGGGGAGGAGAGCAGTACTTC
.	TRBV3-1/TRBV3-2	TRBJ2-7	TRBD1	CASSLRGTGSAEQYF	TGTGCCAGCAGCCTCCGGGGGACAGGGTCTGCCGAGCAGTACTTC
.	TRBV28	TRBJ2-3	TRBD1	CASTGQGARGTDTQYF	TGTGCCAGCACCGGACAGGGGGCGAGGGGAACAGATACGCAGTATTTT
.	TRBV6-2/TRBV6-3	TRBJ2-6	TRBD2	CASSDRRGAFSGANVLTF	TGTGCCAGCAGCGACCGGCGGGGGGCTTTCTCTGGGGCCAACGTCCTGACTTTC
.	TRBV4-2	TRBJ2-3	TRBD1	CASSQDRGTDTQYF	TGTGCCAGCAGCCAGGACAGGGGCACAGATACGCAGTATTTT
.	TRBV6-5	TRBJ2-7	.	CASSYSYSSYEQYF	TGTGCCAGCAGTTATTCATATAGCTCCTACGAGCAGTACTTC
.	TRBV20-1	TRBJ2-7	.	CSARNSYEQYF	TGCAGTGCTAGAAATAGCTACGAGCAGTACTTC
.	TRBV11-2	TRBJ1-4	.	CASSSGLYEKLFF	TGTGCCAGCAGCTCCGGACTTTATGAAAAACTGTTTTTT
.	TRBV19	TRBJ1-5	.	CASSITRGLSNQPQHF	TGTGCCAGTAGTATAACCCGAGGGCTTAGCAATCAGCCCCAGCATTTT
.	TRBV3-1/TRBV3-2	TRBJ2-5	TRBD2	CASSQLLAAQETQYF	TGTGCCAGCAGCCAACTACTAGCGGCCCAAGAGACCCAGTACTTC
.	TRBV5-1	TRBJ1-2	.	CASSLGVNYGYTF	TGCGCCAGCAGCTTGGGGGTCAACTATGGCTACACCTTC
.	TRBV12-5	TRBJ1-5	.	CASAEQANQPQHF	TGTGCTAGTGCCGAACAGGCGAATCAGCCCCAGCATTTT
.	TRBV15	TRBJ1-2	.	CATSRDERFGYTF	TGTGCCACCAGCAGAGATGAAAGATTTGGCTACACCTTC
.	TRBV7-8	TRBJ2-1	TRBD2	CASTRRASGGARDEQFF	TGTGCCAGCACCCGGCGGGCTAGCGGGGGGGCTAGGGATGAGCAGTTCTTC
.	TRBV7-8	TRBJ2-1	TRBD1	CASSSYRGSYNEQFF	TGTGCCAGCAGCTCCTACAGGGGGTCCTACAATGAGCAGTTCTTC
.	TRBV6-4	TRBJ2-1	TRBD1	CASSDSMRGQGIWQFF	TGTGCCAGCAGTGACTCGATGAGGGGACAGGGTATCTGGCAGTTCTTC
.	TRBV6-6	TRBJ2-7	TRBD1	CASSYGTDYEQYF	TGTGCCAGCAGTTACGGGACAGACTACGAGCAGTACTTC
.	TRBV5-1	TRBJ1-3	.	CASSLLGNTIYF	TGCGCCAGCAGCTTGTTGGGAAACACCATATATTTT
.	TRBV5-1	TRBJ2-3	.	CASSLGTQVTDTQYF	TGCGCCAGCAGCCTGGGGACTCAAGTAACAGATACGCAGTATTTT
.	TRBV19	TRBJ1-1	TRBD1	CASSSQGALNTEAFF	TGTGCCAGTAGTTCCCAGGGGGCGCTGAACACTGAAGCTTTCTTT
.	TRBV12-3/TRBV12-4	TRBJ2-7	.	CASSFVSGEQYF	TGTGCCAGCAGTTTCGTGAGCGGCGAGCAGTACTTC
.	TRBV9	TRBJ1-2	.	CASSVAQGGGYTF	TGTGCCAGCAGCGTAGCACAGGGAGGGGGCTACACCTTC